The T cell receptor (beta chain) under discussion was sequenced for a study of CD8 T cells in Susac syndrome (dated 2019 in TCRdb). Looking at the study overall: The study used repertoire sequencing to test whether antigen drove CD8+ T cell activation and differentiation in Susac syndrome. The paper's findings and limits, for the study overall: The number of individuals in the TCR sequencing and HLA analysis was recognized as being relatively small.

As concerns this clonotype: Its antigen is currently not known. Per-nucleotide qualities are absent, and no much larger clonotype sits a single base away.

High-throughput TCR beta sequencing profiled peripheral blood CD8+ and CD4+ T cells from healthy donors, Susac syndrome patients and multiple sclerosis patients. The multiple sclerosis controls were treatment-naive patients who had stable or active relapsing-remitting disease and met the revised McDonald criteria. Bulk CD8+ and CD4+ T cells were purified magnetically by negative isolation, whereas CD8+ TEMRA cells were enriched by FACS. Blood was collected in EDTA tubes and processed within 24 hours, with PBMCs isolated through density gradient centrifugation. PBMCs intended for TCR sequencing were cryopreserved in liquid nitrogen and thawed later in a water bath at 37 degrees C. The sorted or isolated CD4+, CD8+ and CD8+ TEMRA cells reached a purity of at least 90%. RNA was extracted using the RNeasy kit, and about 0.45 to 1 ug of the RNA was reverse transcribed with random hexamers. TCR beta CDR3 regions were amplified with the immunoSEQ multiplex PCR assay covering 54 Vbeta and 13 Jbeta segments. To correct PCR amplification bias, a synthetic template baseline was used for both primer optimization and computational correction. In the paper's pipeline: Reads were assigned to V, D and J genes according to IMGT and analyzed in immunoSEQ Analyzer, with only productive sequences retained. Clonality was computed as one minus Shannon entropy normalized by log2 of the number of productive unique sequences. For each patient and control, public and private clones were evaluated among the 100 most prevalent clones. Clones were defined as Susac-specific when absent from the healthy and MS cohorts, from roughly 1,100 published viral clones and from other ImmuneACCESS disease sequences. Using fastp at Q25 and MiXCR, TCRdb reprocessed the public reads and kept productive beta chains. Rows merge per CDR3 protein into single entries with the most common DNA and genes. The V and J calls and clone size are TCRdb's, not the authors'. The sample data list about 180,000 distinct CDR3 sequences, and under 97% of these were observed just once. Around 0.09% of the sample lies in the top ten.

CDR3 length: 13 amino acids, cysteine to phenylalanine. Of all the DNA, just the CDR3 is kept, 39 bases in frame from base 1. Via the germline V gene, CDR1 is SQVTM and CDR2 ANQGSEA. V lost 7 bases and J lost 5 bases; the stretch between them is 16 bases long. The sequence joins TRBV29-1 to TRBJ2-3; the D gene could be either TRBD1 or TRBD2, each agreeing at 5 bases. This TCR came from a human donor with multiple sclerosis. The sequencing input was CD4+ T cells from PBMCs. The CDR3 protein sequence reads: CSEMTGGVDTQYF. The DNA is TGCAGCGAAATGACTGGGGGTGTAGATACGCAGTATTTT.